The 20 T cell receptor beta chains presented below share a single source sample, sequenced in a study of vaccination and CD4 T cells after COVID-19. For these receptors, no antigen is known. An Oncomine TCR Beta short-read assay was used to sequence the DNA from cultured CD4+ T cells. TCRdb reanalysed the PCR reads using MiXCR and keeps one entry per CDR3 protein. Here the sample spans nearly 7,500 distinct CDR3 sequences, around 49% being singletons. Treatment denoted: approximately 9-day PBMC culture with coronavirus spike peptide pools or control peptides (ViraFEST assay). Ahead of the COVID-19 pandemic (2011-2018), the CD4+ T cells of the unexposed donor were collected. Sequencing used CD4+ T cells from blood, cultured in vitro. These receptors all stem from a human donor in good health.

V gene TRBV21-1 combines with J gene TRBJ1-1. TRBV21-1 is given as a pseudogene. The CDR3 loop spans 17 amino acids. In DNA form, the CDR3 reads TGTGCCAGCACTATGGGGACTGCATTTAGGTGTGACACTGAAGCTTTCTTT. Encoded protein: CASTMGTAFRCDTEAFF.

This clonotype has only a few counts. The chain uses TRBV15 and TRBJ1-5; D perhaps matches TRBD1 (5 bases). The V end lost 6 bases, the J end lost 7 bases, and 13 bases lay between the germline ends. Germline assignment: CDR1 LNHNV and CDR2 YYDKDF (reference sequence). The CDR3 has 13 amino acids. CDR3 bases: TGTGCCACCAGAAGGGGATCCCAACAGCCCCAGCATTTT. Its protein product is CATRRGSQQPQHF.

V and J are TRBV19 and TRBJ1-1; 8 nucleotides line up with TRBD1. The J segment lost 4 bases and the V segment lost 4 bases, leaving 2 bases of the junction unmatched. Germline V CDR1 and CDR2: LNHDA, SQIVND (reference sequence). The CDR3 covers 13 residues. The CDR3 loop reads CASSTQGGTEAFF. The CDR3 coding sequence is TGTGCCAGTAGTACACAGGGGGGCACTGAAGCTTTCTTT.

This chain joins TRBV6-5 and TRBJ1-1; D not certain. Trimming cost V 2 bases and J 5 bases, with 15 bases left between them. Looked up from germline, CDR1 is MNHEY and CDR2 is SVGAGI. The CDR3 has 15 residues. The CDR3 spells CASSYPSVPGTEAFF. The CDR3 coding sequence is TGTGCCAGCAGTTACCCCTCGGTCCCGGGTACTGAAGCTTTCTTT.

This clonotype has just a few counts. The rearrangement uses TRBV2 and TRBJ1-1; D gene uncertain. V shed 3 bases and J shed 2 bases, with 10 bases lying between them. The germline V gene has CDR1 SNHLY and CDR2 FYNNEI. The length of the CDR3 is 14 residues. The CDR3 region has the DNA TGTGCCAGCAGTGATTGGCGGCCCAACACTGAAGCTTTCTTT. This translates into CASSDWRPNTEAFF.

CDR3 DNA sequence: TGTGCCATCAGTGAGGAGTCTAGCGGATTACGCACAGATACGCAGTATTTT. It translates to CAISEESSGLRTDTQYF. This chain connects TRBV10-3 to TRBJ2-3, with 7 bases identical to TRBD2. The V gene's germline CDR1 is ENHRY and CDR2 SYGVKD. This CDR3 has 17 amino acids. The junction had 9 bases not matched to a gene; V was cut back by 2 bases and J by 1 base.

CDR3 loop: CASSRRSRGLASTDTQYF. The CDR3, as DNA: TGTGCCAGCAGCCGCCGTAGCCGGGGGCTTGCTAGCACAGATACGCAGTATTTT. The chain links TRBV14 to TRBJ2-3; D may be TRBD1 or TRBD2 (6 bases each). CDR1 is SGHDN and CDR2 is FVKESK in the germline V gene. The CDR3 extends over 18 amino acids. The germline V and J ends were trimmed by 4 bases and 0 bases, with 20 bases remaining between them. Based on the CDR3 plus reference TRBV14 and TRBJ2-3, the full variable domain is EAGVTQFPSHSVIEKGQTVTLRCDPISGHDNLYWYRRVMGKEIKFLLHFVKESKQDESGMPNNRFLAERTGGTYSTLKVQPAELEDSGVYFCASSRRSRGLASTDTQYFGPGTRLTVL.

Regarding this clonotype: The junction does not match germline at one end; this may be a read error. The rearrangement links TRBV19 to TRBJ1-2; D gene unclear. Germline-derived CDR1 and CDR2 are LNHDA and SQIVND (reference sequence). This CDR3 region has 15 residues. The CDR3 protein is CASSIVGGSLYSYTF. CDR3 coding DNA: TGTGCCAGTAGTATAGTCGGCGGCTCCCTCTATAGCTACACCTTC.

There are a few counts of this clonotype. The chain employs TRBV11-2 and TRBJ2-5; 9 positions match TRBD2. The germline V gene has CDR1 SGHAT and CDR2 FQNNGV. This CDR3 is 15 amino acids long. V gave up 2 bases and J gave up 6 bases; unmatched junction bases: 7. CDR3 in DNA: TGTGCCAGCAGCTTAATGGTTGGGACTAGCCAGACCCAGTACTTC. Protein sequence: CASSLMVGTSQTQYF.

The chain links TRBV29-1 to TRBJ1-2; 9 bases map to TRBD1. Germline CDR1 reads SQVTM; CDR2 reads ANQGSEA. The CDR3 consists of 13 residues. Germline trimming cut 4 bases from V and 10 bases from J; bases unmatched to any gene: 10. The CDR3 bases are TGCAGCGTTGTGACAGGGGGTCTTGATGACTACACCTTC. Encoded protein: CSVVTGGLDDYTF.

This clonotype has more than one count but fewer than ten. CDR3 bases: TGTGCCAGCAGTGGAGTAGCGGGGTACACAGATACGCAGTATTTT. Residues: CASSGVAGYTDTQYF. The chain recombines TRBV6-1 with TRBJ2-3; TRBD2 matches at 8 bases. With 4 bases clipped from V and 2 bases from J, the junction kept 5 bases outside the gene matches. CDR1 and CDR2 (germline): MNHNS, SASEGT. The CDR3 consists of 15 residues.

The rearrangement joins TRBV7-8 to TRBJ2-2; 9 bases fit TRBD2. This CDR3 is built from 15 residues. The trim removed 5 bases at V and 1 base at J, leaving 2 bases unmatched. Germline V gene sequence: CDR1 SGHVS, CDR2 FQNEAQ. CDR3 sequence (DNA): TGTGCCAGCAGCGGCGGGGGGGTGAACACCGGGGAGCTGTTTTTT. It yields the protein CASSGGGVNTGELFF.

The CDR3 region has the DNA TGTGCCAGCAGCTTAGGTATGGCACAGAGAACCAATGAGCAGTTCTTC. As protein: CASSLGMAQRTNEQFF. V gene TRBV7-9 combines with J gene TRBJ2-1; D is undetermined. Germline assignment: CDR1 SEHNR and CDR2 FQNEAQ (reference sequence). The CDR3 length is 16 residues. The V gene lost 1 base and the J gene lost 6 bases, with 16 bases spanning the gap.

The chain uses TRBV11-2 and TRBJ2-3, with D unresolved. V lost 0 bases, J lost 11 bases, and 9 bases lay in between. CDR1 SGHAT and CDR2 FQNNGV come from the germline V gene. This CDR3 comprises 12 residues. CDR3 sequence (DNA): TGTGCCAGCAGCTTAGATCTTGGGGAGCAGTATTTT. Residues: CASSLDLGEQYF.

V and J are TRBV20-1 and TRBJ2-4; 12 nucleotides line up with TRBD2. This CDR3 is built from 14 residues. Germline V lookup: CDR1 DFQATT, CDR2 SNEGSKA (reference sequence). V lost 6 bases and J lost 8; bases outside the gene matches: 8. This CDR3 is CSAGRLAGADIQYF. The DNA for the CDR3 is TGCAGTGCGGGGAGACTAGCGGGAGCGGACATTCAGTACTTC.

The J gene is TRBJ1-5, the V gene TRBV19; TRBD1 agrees at 7 bases. CDR1 and CDR2 from the germline V gene are LNHDA and SQIVND (reference sequence). This CDR3 is built from 15 residues. Trimming at V came to 3 bases and at J to 2 bases, leaving 4 bases not matched to a gene. This chain's CDR3 is CASSILQGGNQPQHF. The CDR3 nucleotides are TGTGCCAGTAGTATTTTGCAGGGGGGCAATCAGCCCCAGCATTTT.

V is TRBV19 and J is TRBJ1-1; maybe TRBD1 (5 bases). Between the trimmed V and J ends, which lost 6 bases and 4 bases, there was a span of 21 bases. CDR3 length equals 16 residues. CDR1 and CDR2 from the germline V gene are LNHDA and SQIVND (reference sequence). Written as DNA, the CDR3 is TGTGCCAGTAGCATTGGACTTAGCGGGGCCCTCACTGAAGCTTTCTTT. It codes for CASSIGLSGALTEAFF.

This chain links TRBV28 with TRBJ1-4; D might be TRBD1 (6 bases). The CDR3 spans 15 residues. The V gene lost 5 bases and the J gene lost 7 bases, with 17 bases spanning the gap. CDR1 MDHEN and CDR2 SYDVKM come from the germline V gene. The CDR3 region is CASSLTGWESEKLFF. The CDR3 DNA follows: TGTGCCAGCAGTCTCACAGGGTGGGAGAGTGAAAAACTGTTTTTT. The whole variable domain, filled in from reference TRBV28 and TRBJ1-4, reads DVKVTQSSRYLVKRTGEKVFLECVQDMDHENMFWYRQDPGLGLRLIYFSYDVKMKEKGDIPEGYSVSREKKERFSLILESASTNQTSMYLCASSLTGWESEKLFFGSGTQLSVL.

Sample share makes this clonotype large. The chain has TRBV20-1 and TRBJ1-1, with 7 positions matching TRBD1. CDR3 size: 13 residues. Germline V gives CDR1 DFQATT, CDR2 SNEGSKA (reference sequence). V dropped 4 bases and J dropped 9; count of bases not matched to a gene: 11. CDR3: CSAIHDREYKAFF. The DNA of the CDR3 is TGCAGTGCTATTCACGACAGGGAATACAAAGCTTTCTTT.

V usage is TRBV6-1 and J usage is TRBJ2-7, with TRBD2 identical over 7 bases. Germline CDR1 MNHNS, CDR2 SASEGT. With V trimmed by 8 bases and J by 7 bases, 14 bases remained unmatched. This CDR3 contains 14 residues. DNA for the CDR3: TGTGCCAGCGACCTAGTTGGGAGGGGATCAGAGCAGTACTTC. The encoded protein is CASDLVGRGSEQYF.